A single sample gave rise to the 18 T cell receptor beta chains below, sequenced in a study of Tregs in tolerant kidney transplant recipients. The method was immunoSEQ multiplex PCR; TCRdb's version includes in-frame clones alone and lacks a portion of them. The sample has about 60,000 clones; about nine tenths are singletons. Sequencing used CD8+ T cells from blood, obtained before the transplant. The receptors come from a human donor who received a combined kidney and bone marrow transplant.

The V gene is TRBV23-1, the J gene TRBJ1-2, with unresolved D. TRBV23-1 is an ORF, and what it does is uncertain. The V end lost 4 bases, the J end lost 0 bases, and 15 bases lay between the germline ends. CDR3 length equals 16 residues. DNA for the CDR3: TGCGCCAGCAGTCGCCACGGGAGCCTACCTAACTATGGCTACACCTTC. It is translated as CASSRHGSLPNYGYTF.

The chain has TRBV11-3 and TRBJ2-7; TRBD1 matches 9 bases. In germline, CDR1 is SGHNT, CDR2 YENEEA. Trimming at V came to 1 base and at J to 6 bases, leaving 4 bases not matched to a gene. There are 14 residues in the CDR3. CDR3 coding DNA: TGTGCCAGCAGCTTAGGGGGACAGGGAGGCGAGCAGTACTTC. This sequence encodes CASSLGGQGGEQYF.

V usage is TRBV28 and J usage is TRBJ2-7; weak D call: TRBD2 (6 bases). Per germline, CDR1 MDHEN and CDR2 SYDVKM. V was pared by 3 bases and J by 7 bases, with 22 bases between. The CDR3 is 16 residues long. Here the CDR3 reads CASSFRDWRMAGEQYF. DNA of the CDR3: TGTGCCAGCAGTTTCCGGGACTGGCGGATGGCGGGGGAGCAGTACTTC.

The rearrangement joins TRBV11-1 to TRBJ2-7, with TRBD1 matching 9 bases. The CDR3 runs to 15 residues. V was pared by 6 bases and J by 4 bases, with 10 bases of the junction left unmatched. Germline CDR1 is SGHAT and CDR2 is FQDESV (reference sequence). CDR3 sequence reads: CASSYPGTGTYEQYF. As DNA, the CDR3 is TGTGCCAGCAGTTACCCCGGGACAGGGACATACGAGCAGTACTTC.

The chain carries TRBV13 and TRBJ2-1; 13 nucleotides line up with TRBD2. The CDR3 totals 18 residues. V shed 1 base, J shed 15 bases, and the junction held 18 bases outside the gene matches. Germline V lookup: CDR1 PRHDT, CDR2 FYEKMQ (reference sequence). CDR3 region: CASSLDRTSGRGDSFLFF. The CDR3 DNA sequence: TGTGCCAGCAGCTTAGATAGGACTAGCGGGAGAGGGGACTCATTTTTGTTCTTC.

The CDR3 loop reads CASSSGGTPYSPLHF. CDR3 sequence (DNA): TGTGCCAGCAGCTCCGGGGGGACCCCTTATTCACCCCTCCACTTT. The chain recombines TRBV7-6 with TRBJ1-6; maybe TRBD1 (5 bases). Trimming removed 4 bases from V and 8 bases from J, with 15 bases in between. CDR1 is SGHVS, CDR2 FNYEAQ, per germline. This CDR3 is built from 15 residues.

The chain uses TRBV6-1 and TRBJ2-7, with D possibly being TRBD2 (6 bases). The V end lost 2 bases, the J end lost 5 bases, and 10 bases lay between the germline ends. Germline CDR1 is MNHNS and CDR2 is SASEGT. The CDR3 is 13 residues long. The chain's CDR3 is CASSEWDLNEQYF. CDR3 sequence (DNA): TGTGCCAGCAGTGAATGGGACTTGAACGAGCAGTACTTC.

The rearrangement joins TRBV5-5 to TRBJ1-5, with D maybe TRBD1 (5 bases). CDR3 length equals 14 residues. Germline CDR1 is SGHKS and CDR2 is YYEKEE (reference sequence). V gave up 2 bases and J gave up 9 bases, with 15 bases separating them. CDR3 sequence: CASSFRGGGWPQHF. The DNA of the CDR3 is TGTGCCAGCAGCTTCCGCGGGGGGGGGTGGCCCCAGCATTTT. Complete variable domain (other parts from reference TRBV5-5 and TRBJ1-5): DAGVTQSPTHLIKTRGQQVTLRCSPISGHKSVSWYQQVLGQGPQFIFQYYEKEERGRGNFPDRFSARQFPNYSSELNVNALLLGDSALYLCASSFRGGGWPQHFGDGTRLSIL.

This chain joins TRBV5-1 and TRBJ2-6, with D perhaps matching TRBD2 (6 bases). This CDR3 is 16 amino acids long. Germline assignment: CDR1 SGHRS and CDR2 YFSETQ. V lost 4 bases and J 0 bases, leaving 11 bases between the germline ends. As DNA, the CDR3 is TGCGCCAGCAGCCACGGGACTTTCTCTGGGGCCAACGTCCTGACTTTC. Its translation: CASSHGTFSGANVLTF.

The chain carries TRBV7-6 and TRBJ2-1; TRBD2 matches at 8 bases. The V gene end was trimmed by 6 bases and the J gene end by 3 bases; junction bases not matched to a gene: 7. Germline CDR1 is SGHVS and CDR2 is FNYEAQ. This CDR3 has 15 amino acids. CDR3 sequence reads: CASSSRGGLYNEQFF. CDR3 nucleotides: TGTGCCAGCAGTTCCCGCGGGGGGCTCTACAATGAGCAGTTCTTC.

The chain couples TRBV7-6 to TRBJ2-1; no clear D gene. V was cut by 1 base and J by 4 bases, with 5 bases left in between. From germline, CDR1 is SGHVS and CDR2 FNYEAQ. CDR3 length: 13 residues. The CDR3 here is CASSLGAYNEQFF. The CDR3 nucleotides read TGTGCCAGCAGCTTAGGGGCGTACAATGAGCAGTTCTTC.

The chain links TRBV4-3 to TRBJ1-4; 7 bases match TRBD1. CDR3 size: 16 residues. J lost 6 bases, V lost 4 bases, and 11 bases had no gene match. Germline lookup yields CDR1 LGHNA and CDR2 YSLEER. CDR3 nucleotide sequence: TGCGCCAGCAGCCCTTTGACAGGGTCTGGTTATGAAAAACTGTTTTTT. It encodes CASSPLTGSGYEKLFF.

This chain connects TRBV27 to TRBJ2-7; TRBD1 matches at 9 bases. The CDR3 runs to 16 residues. Trimming cost V 0 bases and J 3 bases; bases outside gene matches: 6. Germline values: CDR1 MNHEY, CDR2 SMNVEV (reference sequence). CDR3 DNA: TGTGCCAGCAGTTTATCGGGGACAGGGACAATCTACGAGCAGTACTTC. Its protein is CASSLSGTGTIYEQYF.

The chain links TRBV4-1 to TRBJ1-2; unclear D gene. Trimming cost V 2 bases and J 6 bases, with 7 bases left between them. Germline V gene sequence: CDR1 MGHRA, CDR2 YSYEKL. The CDR3 is 12 amino acids. In DNA, the CDR3 is TGCGCCAGCAGCCAATCTAGGCATGGCTACACCTTC. Protein sequence: CASSQSRHGYTF.

CDR3: CASSERESPLAYF. In DNA, the CDR3 is TGTGCCAGCAGTGAGCGGGAGAGCCCCCTGGCATACTTC. This chain joins TRBV2 and TRBJ2-7; TRBD2 aligns across 7 bases. The germline CDR1 and CDR2 sequences are SNHLY and FYNNEI. The ends lost 3 bases at V and 13 bases at J; junction bases unmatched: 12. The CDR3 loop spans 13 amino acids. Full variable domain (remainder filled in from reference TRBV2 and TRBJ2-7): EPEVTQTPSHQVTQMGQEVILRCVPISNHLYFYWYRQILGQKVEFLVSFYNNEISEKSEIFDDQFSVERPDGSNFTLKIRSTKLEDSAMYFCASSERESPLAYFGPGTRLTVT.

The chain couples TRBV19 to TRBJ1-5, with TRBD1 as a possible D gene (5 bases). CDR1 LNHDA and CDR2 SQIVND come from the germline V gene (reference sequence). The CDR3 runs 15 residues. V lost 5 bases, J lost 0 bases, and 11 bases lay in between. CDR3 nucleotides: TGTGCCAGTAGTGCGGGACCGAATAGCAATCAGCCCCAGCATTTT. Protein product: CASSAGPNSNQPQHF. The complete variable domain, with remaining parts taken from reference TRBV19 and TRBJ1-5, reads DGGITQSPKYLFRKEGQNVTLSCEQNLNHDAMYWYRQDPGQGLRLIYYSQIVNDFQKGDIAEGYSVSREKKESFPLTVTSAQKNPTAFYLCASSAGPNSNQPQHFGDGTRLSIL.

This rearrangement joins TRBV2 to TRBJ2-7; no clear D gene. Trimming removed 8 bases from V and 0 bases from J, with 5 bases in between. The CDR3 loop spans 11 amino acids. Germline V gives CDR1 SNHLY, CDR2 FYNNEI. The CDR3 here is CASRYSYEQYF. CDR3 DNA: TGTGCCAGCCGGTACTCCTACGAGCAGTACTTC.

The gene calls are TRBV9 and TRBJ2-5; TRBD2 matches 8 bases. The junction had 5 bases not matched to a gene; V was cut back by 0 bases and J by 1 base. The germline V gene encodes CDR1 SGDLS and CDR2 YYNGEE. The CDR3 has 16 residues. The chain's CDR3 is CASSVVAGGLQETQYF. CDR3 DNA sequence: TGTGCCAGCAGCGTAGTCGCGGGAGGCCTCCAAGAGACCCAGTACTTC.